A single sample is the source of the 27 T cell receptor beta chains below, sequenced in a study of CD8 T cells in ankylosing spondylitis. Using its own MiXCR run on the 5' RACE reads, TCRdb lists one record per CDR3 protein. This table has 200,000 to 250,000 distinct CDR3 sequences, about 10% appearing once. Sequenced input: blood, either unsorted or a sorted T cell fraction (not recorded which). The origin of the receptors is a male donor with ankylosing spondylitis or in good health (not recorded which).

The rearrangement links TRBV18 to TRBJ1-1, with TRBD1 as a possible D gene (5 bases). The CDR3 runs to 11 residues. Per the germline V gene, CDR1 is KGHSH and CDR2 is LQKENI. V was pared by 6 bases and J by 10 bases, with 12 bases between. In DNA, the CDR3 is TGTGCCAGCTCGGGGGAGTTAGGAGCTTTCTTT. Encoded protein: CASSGELGAFF.

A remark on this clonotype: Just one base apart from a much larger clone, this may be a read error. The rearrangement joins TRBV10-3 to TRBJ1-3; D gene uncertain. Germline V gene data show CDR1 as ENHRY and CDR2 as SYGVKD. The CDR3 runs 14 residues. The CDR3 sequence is CAISPSTSGKTIYF. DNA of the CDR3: TGTGCCATCAGTCCCAGCACCTCTGGAAAGACCATATATTTT.

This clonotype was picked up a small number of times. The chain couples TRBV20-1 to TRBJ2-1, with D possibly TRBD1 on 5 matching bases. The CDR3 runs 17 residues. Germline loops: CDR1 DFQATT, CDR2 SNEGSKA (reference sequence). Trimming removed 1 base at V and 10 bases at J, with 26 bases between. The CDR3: CSARGEHGHLILGEQFF. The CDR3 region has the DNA TGCAGTGCTAGAGGTGAACACGGACACCTAATACTGGGAGAGCAGTTCTTC.

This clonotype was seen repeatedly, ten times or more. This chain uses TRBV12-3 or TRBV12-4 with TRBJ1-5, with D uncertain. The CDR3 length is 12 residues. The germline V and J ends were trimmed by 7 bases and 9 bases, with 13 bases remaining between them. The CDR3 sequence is CASTTPRGPQHF. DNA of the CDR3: TGTGCCAGCACCACCCCACGGGGGCCCCAGCATTTT.

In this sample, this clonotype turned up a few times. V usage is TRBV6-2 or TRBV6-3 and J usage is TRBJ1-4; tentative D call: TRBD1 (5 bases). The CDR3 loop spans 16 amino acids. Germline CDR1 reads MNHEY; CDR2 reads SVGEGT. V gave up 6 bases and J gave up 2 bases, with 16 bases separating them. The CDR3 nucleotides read TGTGCCAGCAGGTCTACAGGATTTCGGACTAATGAAAAACTGTTTTTT. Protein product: CASRSTGFRTNEKLFF.

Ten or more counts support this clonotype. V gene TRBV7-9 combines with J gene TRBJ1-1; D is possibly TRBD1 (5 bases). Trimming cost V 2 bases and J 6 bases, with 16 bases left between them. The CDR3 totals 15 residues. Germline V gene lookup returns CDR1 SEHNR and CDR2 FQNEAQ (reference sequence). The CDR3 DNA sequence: TGTGCCAGCAGCTTATCTGAAGTATTGGGGCCTGAAGCTTTCTTT. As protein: CASSLSEVLGPEAFF. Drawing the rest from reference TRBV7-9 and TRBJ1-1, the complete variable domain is DTGVSQNPRHKITKRGQNVTFRCDPISEHNRLYWYRQTLGQGPEFLTYFQNEAQLEKSRLLSDRFSAERPKGSFSTLEIQRTEQGDSAMYLCASSLSEVLGPEAFFGQGTRLTVV.

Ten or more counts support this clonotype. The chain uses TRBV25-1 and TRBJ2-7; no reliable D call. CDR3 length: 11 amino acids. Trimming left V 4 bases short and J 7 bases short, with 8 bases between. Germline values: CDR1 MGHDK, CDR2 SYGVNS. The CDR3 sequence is CASSGLGEQYF. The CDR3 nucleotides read TGTGCCAGCAGTGGCCTGGGAGAGCAGTACTTC.

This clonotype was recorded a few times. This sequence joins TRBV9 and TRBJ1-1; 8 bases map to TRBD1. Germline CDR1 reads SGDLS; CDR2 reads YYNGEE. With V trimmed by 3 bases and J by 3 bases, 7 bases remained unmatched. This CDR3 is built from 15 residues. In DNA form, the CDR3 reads TGTGCCAGCAGCGCCCACAGGGGGTCGGACACTGAAGCTTTCTTT. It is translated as CASSAHRGSDTEAFF.

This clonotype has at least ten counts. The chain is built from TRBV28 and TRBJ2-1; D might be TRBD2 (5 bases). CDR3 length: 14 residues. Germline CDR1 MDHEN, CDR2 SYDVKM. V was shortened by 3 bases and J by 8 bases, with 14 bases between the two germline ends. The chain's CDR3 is CASSFSAGRYEQFF. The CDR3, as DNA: TGTGCCAGCAGTTTTTCGGCGGGTAGATATGAGCAGTTCTTC.

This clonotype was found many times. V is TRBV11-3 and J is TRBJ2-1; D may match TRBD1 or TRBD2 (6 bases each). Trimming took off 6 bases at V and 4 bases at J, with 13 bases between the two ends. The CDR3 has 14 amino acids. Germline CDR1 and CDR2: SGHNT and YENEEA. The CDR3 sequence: CASRKGGSYNEQFF. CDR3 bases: TGTGCCAGCAGGAAAGGGGGGAGTTACAATGAGCAGTTCTTC.

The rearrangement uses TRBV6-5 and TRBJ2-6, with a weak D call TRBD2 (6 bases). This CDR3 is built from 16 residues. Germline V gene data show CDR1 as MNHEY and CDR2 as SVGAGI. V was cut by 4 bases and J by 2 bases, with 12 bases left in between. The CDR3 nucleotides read TGTGCCAGCAGTTCAAGGGGAGGCACTGGGGCCAACGTCCTGACTTTC. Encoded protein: CASSSRGGTGANVLTF.

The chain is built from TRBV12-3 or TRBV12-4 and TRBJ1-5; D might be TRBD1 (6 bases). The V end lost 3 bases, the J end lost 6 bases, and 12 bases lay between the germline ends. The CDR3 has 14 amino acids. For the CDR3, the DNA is TGTGCCAGCAGTTTCTCCAGGGGTAGTCAGCCCCAGCATTTT. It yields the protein CASSFSRGSQPQHF.

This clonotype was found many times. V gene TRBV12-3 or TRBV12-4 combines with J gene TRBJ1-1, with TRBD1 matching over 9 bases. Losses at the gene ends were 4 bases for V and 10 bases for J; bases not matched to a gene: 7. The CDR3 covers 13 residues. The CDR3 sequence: CASSSLQGAGAFF. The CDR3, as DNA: TGTGCCAGCAGTTCCCTACAGGGGGCGGGAGCTTTCTTT.

Here the CDR3 reads CASRTSGGREAKNIQYF. The CDR3 nucleotides read TGTGCCTCCCGGACTAGCGGGGGAAGGGAGGCCAAAAACATTCAGTACTTC. The chain recombines TRBV19 with TRBJ2-4, with TRBD2 matching 13 bases. The CDR3 extends over 17 amino acids. Germline CDR1 and CDR2: LNHDA and SQIVND (reference sequence). The V segment lost 11 bases and the J segment 1 base; nucleotides outside the gene matches: 11.

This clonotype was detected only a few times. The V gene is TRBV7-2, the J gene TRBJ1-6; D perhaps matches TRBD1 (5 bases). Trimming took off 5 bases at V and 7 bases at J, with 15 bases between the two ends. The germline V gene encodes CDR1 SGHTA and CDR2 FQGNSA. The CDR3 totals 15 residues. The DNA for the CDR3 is TGTGCCAGCAGCCCAGAGGCGGGGGGGAATTCACCCCTCCACTTT. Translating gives CASSPEAGGNSPLHF.

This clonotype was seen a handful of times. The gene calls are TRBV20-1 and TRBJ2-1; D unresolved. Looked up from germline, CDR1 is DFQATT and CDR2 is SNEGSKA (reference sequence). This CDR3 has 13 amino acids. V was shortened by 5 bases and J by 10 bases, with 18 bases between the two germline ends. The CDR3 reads CSARYRAPSEQFF. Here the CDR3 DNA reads TGCAGTGCTCGATATCGAGCCCCGAGCGAGCAGTTCTTC.

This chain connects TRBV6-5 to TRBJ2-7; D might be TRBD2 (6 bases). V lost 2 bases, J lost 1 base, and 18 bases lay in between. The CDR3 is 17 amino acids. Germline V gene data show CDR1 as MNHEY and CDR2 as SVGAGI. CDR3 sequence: CASSYTGAARRSYEQYF. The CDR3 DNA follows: TGTGCCAGCAGTTACACGGGAGCGGCCCGTAGGTCCTACGAGCAGTACTTC.

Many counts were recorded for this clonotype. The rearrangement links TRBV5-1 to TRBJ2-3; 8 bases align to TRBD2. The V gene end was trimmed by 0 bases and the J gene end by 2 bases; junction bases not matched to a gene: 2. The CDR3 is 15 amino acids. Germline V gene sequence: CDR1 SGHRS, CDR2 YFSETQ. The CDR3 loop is CASSLVAGNTDTQYF. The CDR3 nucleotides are TGCGCCAGCAGCTTGGTAGCGGGGAACACAGATACGCAGTATTTT.

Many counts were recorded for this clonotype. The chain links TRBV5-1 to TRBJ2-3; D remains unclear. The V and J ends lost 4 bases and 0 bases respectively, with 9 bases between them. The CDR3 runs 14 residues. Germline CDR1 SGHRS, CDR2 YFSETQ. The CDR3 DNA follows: TGCGCCAGCAGCCAAGACACTAGCACAGATACGCAGTATTTT. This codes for CASSQDTSTDTQYF.

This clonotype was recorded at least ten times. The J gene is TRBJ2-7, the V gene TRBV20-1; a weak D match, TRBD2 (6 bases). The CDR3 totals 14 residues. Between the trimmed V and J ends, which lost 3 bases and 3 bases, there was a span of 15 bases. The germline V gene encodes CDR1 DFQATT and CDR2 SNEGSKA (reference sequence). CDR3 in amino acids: CSASFQGLSYEQYF. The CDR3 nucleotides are TGCAGTGCTAGCTTCCAGGGACTGAGCTACGAGCAGTACTTC.

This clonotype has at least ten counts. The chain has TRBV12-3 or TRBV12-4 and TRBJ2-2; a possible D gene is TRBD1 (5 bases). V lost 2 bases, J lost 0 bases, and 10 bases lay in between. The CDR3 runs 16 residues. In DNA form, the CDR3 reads TGTGCCAGCAGTTTAAAGGGGCCCCCGAACACCGGGGAGCTGTTTTTT. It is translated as CASSLKGPPNTGELFF.

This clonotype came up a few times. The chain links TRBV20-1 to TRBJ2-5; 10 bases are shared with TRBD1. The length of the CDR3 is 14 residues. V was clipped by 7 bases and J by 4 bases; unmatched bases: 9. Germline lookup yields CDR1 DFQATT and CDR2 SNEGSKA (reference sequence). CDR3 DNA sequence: TGCAGTGTCCCTTACAGGACAGGGGGAGAGACCCAGTACTTC. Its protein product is CSVPYRTGGETQYF.

Here the CDR3 reads CASSFITSDSSYNEQFF. The CDR3 DNA sequence: TGTGCCAGCAGTTTCATAACTAGCGATAGCTCCTACAATGAGCAGTTCTTC. V and J are TRBV6-5 and TRBJ2-1; 7 bases align to TRBD2. The CDR3 totals 17 residues. The junction had 9 bases not matched to a gene; V was cut back by 4 bases and J by 0 bases. CDR1 MNHEY and CDR2 SVGAGI come from the germline V gene.

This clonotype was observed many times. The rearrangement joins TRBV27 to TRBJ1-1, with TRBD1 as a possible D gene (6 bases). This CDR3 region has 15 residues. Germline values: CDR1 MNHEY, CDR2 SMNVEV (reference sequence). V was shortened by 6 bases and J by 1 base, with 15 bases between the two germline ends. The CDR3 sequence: CASSLMTRGNTEAFF. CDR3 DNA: TGTGCCAGCAGCTTAATGACCAGGGGGAACACTGAAGCTTTCTTT.

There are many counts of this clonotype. CDR3 amino acids: CASQLSPRGEGRNTEAFF. The CDR3 DNA sequence: TGTGCCAGCCAGTTATCCCCCAGGGGAGAGGGGAGGAACACTGAAGCTTTCTTT. The genes are TRBV6-2 or TRBV6-3 and TRBJ1-1; D is possibly TRBD1 (6 bases). The CDR3 loop spans 18 amino acids. With 8 bases removed from V and 1 base from J, the gap between germline ends came to 26 bases. Germline lookup yields CDR1 MNHEY and CDR2 SVGEGT.

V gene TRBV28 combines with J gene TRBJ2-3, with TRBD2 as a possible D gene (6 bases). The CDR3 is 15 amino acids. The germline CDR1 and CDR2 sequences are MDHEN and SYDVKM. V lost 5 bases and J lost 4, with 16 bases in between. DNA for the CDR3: TGTGCCAGCAGTGCAGGGAGGATTCGCTCAGATACGCAGTATTTT. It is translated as CASSAGRIRSDTQYF.

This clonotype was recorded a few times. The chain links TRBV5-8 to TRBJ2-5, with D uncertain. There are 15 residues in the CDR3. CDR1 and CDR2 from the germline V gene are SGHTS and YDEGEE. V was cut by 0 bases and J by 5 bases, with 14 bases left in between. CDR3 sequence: CASSLDSLPRETQYF. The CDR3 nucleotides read TGTGCCAGCAGCTTGGACAGCCTCCCACGGGAGACCCAGTACTTC.